This T cell receptor (beta chain) was identified in a study of blood T cell repertoires in COVID-19. Study-wide context: In each case, the material was cDNA or gDNA derived from T cells, B-cell-depleted T cells, or PBMCs.

The CDR3 totals 14 residues. V shed 1 base and J 3 bases; nucleotides not matched to a gene: 3. CDR1 is LGHNA, CDR2 YSLEER, per germline. As processed by the authors: Estimates of nucleated cell counts were drawn from the amplification of reference gene primers. Produced via immunoSEQ multiplex PCR; TCRdb's table is partial and in-frame only. D and trimming come from the DNA, and the V and J calls and clone size come from that table. This sample yields over 150,000 clones, of which roughly 84% are seen a single time; roughly 19% belongs to the top ten. The chain links TRBV4-3 to TRBJ2-7, with 7 bases lining up with TRBD2. The sequenced sample consisted of peripheral blood. This clonotype was sampled from a man aged 50 or older with COVID-19, enrolled during active disease. CDR3 bases: TGCGCCAGCAGCCAAGTATCGGGGGGCTACGAGCAGTACTTC. Translating gives CASSQVSGGYEQYF.